This T cell receptor (beta chain) was recorded in a study of cytomegalovirus exposure and HLA in healthy donors. The study's findings and limits: While the bulk of TCR sequences proved rare, some public TCRs turned up in many donors. There were under 200 TCR beta chains listed as cytomegalovirus-associated. According to a later analysis, TCR clusters from the first cohort tended to co-occur in the 120 or so validation repertoires.

Germline V gene data show CDR1 as MNHNS and CDR2 as SASEGT. This CDR3 contains 14 residues. V was pared by 7 bases and J by 3 bases, with 6 bases of the junction left unmatched. The donors were in the approximately 110-subject validation cohort; that cohort was separate from the approximately 730-subject first cohort. Notes on this clone: Its antigen is undetermined.

Assay used: immunoSEQ multiplex PCR; TCRdb lists only in-frame clones, some missing. The table has about 280,000 clones, roughly 90% seen once; the top ten hold approximately 0.9%. This receptor was identified in a woman aged 18-29 years in good health and CMV-seronegative. The chain is built from TRBV6-1 and TRBJ2-3, with 8 bases fitting TRBD2. Specimen: PBMCs. CDR3 nucleotides: TGTGCCAGCACAAAGCGGGAGTTAACAGATACGCAGTATTTT. This codes for CASTKRELTDTQYF.